The clone carrying this T cell receptor beta chain was seen at least ten times. What it binds is unknown. This sample stems from a study of T cells in Graves' hyperthyroidism and ophthalmopathy. Overall study findings and caveats: Model predictions of ophthalmopathy came a median around 6.5 months before onset.

Regions amplified from RNA transcripts were the TCR beta CDR3 regions. The study used the HTBI primer set for a first-round RT-PCR of the TCR CDR3. One entry per CDR3 protein, called by TCRdb with MiXCR from the multiplex PCR reads. The table includes around 800,000 distinct CDR3 sequences, roughly 40% detected once. Any patient presenting with uncontrolled infection, other autoimmune disease, pregnancy or lactation was left out. This sample holds PBMCs from 9.5 to 10 ml fresh peripheral blood. The receptor comes from a man in his late teens or twenties with Graves' hyperthyroidism. The specimen sequenced was blood.

In DNA, the CDR3 is TGTGCCAGCAGCTTAACGGCGAGCTCCTACGAGCAGTACTTC. This gives the protein CASSLTASSYEQYF. The J gene is TRBJ2-7, the V gene TRBV7-2, with unresolved D. V was pared by 2 bases and J by 0 bases, with 8 bases between. CDR1 and CDR2 (germline): SGHTA, FQGNSA. The length of the CDR3 is 14 residues.